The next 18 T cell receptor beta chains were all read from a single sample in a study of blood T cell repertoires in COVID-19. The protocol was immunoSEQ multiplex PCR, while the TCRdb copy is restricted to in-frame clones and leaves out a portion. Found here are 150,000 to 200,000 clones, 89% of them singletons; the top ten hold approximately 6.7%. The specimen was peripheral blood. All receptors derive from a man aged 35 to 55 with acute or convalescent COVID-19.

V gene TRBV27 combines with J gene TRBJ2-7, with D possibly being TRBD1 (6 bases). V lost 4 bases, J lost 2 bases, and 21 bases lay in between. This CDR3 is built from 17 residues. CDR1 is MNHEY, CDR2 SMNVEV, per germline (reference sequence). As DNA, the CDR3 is TGTGCCAGCAGTTCAAGACAGGAGCGAACGTCTCCCTACGAGCAGTACTTC. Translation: CASSSRQERTSPYEQYF.

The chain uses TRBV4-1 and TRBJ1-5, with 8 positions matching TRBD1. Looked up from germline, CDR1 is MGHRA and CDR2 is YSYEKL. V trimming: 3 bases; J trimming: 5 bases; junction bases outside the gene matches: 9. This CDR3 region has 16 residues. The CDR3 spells CASSHQGAGGHQPQHF. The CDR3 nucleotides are TGCGCCAGCAGCCACCAGGGGGCAGGGGGCCATCAGCCCCAGCATTTT.

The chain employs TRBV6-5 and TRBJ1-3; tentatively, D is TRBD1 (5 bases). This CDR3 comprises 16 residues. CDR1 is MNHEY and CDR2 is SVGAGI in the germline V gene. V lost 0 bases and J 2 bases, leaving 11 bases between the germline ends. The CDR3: CASSYSLGAPGNTIYF. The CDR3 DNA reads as TGTGCCAGCAGTTACTCGCTTGGGGCCCCTGGAAACACCATATATTTT.

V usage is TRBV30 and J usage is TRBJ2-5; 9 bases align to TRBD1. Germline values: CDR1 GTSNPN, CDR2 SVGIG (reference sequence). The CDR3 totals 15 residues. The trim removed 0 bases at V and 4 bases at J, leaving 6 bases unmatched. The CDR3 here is CAWSVRRTGAETQYF. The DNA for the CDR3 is TGTGCCTGGAGTGTACGTAGGACAGGGGCAGAGACCCAGTACTTC.

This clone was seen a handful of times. CDR3 in DNA: TGTGCCAGCAGCTTTGGGACAGGGGGTTCACCCCTCCACTTT. Its translation: CASSFGTGGSPLHF. V gene TRBV7-9 combines with J gene TRBJ1-6, with 11 positions matching TRBD1. After removal of 3 bases from V and 9 bases from J, the junction contained 1 base not matched to a gene. The CDR3 is 14 amino acids. Per germline, CDR1 SEHNR and CDR2 FQNEAQ (reference sequence).

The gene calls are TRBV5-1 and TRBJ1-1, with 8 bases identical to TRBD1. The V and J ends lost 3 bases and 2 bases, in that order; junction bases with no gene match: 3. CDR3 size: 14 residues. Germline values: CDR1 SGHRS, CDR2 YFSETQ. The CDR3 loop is CASSSGQGNTEAFF. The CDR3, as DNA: TGCGCCAGCAGCTCAGGACAGGGAAACACTGAAGCTTTCTTT. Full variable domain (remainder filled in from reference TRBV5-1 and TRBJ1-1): KAGVTQTPRYLIKTRGQQVTLSCSPISGHRSVSWYQQTPGQGLQFLFEYFSETQRNKGNFPGRFSGRQFSNSRSEMNVSTLELGDSALYLCASSSGQGNTEAFFGQGTRLTVV.

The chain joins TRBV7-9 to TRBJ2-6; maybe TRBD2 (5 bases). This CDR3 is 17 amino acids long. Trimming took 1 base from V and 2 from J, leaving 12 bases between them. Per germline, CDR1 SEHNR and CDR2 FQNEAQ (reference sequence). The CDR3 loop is CASSLGGVLAGANVLTF. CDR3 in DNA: TGTGCCAGCAGCTTAGGGGGAGTATTAGCTGGGGCCAACGTCCTGACTTTC.

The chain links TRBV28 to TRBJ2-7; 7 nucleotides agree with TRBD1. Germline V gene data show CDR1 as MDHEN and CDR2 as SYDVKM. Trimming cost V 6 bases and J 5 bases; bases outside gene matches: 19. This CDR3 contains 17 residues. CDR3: CASRPLGGRVGWNEQYF. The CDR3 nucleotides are TGTGCCAGCAGACCACTAGGGGGCAGGGTCGGCTGGAACGAGCAGTACTTC.

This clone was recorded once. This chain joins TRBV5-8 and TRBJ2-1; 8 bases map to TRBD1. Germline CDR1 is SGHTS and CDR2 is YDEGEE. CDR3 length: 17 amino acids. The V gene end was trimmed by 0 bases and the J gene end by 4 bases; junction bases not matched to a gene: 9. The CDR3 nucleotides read TGTGCCAGCAGCTTGGCCATGGCCAGGGGGCCTTACAATGAGCAGTTCTTC. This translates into CASSLAMARGPYNEQFF.

DNA for the CDR3: TGTGCCAGCAGTTACTCGACCCGAGGCTACAATGAGCAGTTCTTC. Residues: CASSYSTRGYNEQFF. V and J are TRBV6-5 and TRBJ2-1, with no clear D. Germline V gene lookup returns CDR1 MNHEY and CDR2 SVGAGI. The CDR3 length is 15 residues. Trimming stripped 0 bases from V and 3 bases from J, with 9 bases between.

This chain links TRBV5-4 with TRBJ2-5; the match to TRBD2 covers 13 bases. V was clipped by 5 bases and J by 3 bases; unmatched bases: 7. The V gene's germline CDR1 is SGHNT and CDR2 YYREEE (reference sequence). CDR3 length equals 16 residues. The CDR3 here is CASRQLLAGGKETQYF. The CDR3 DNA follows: TGTGCCAGCAGACAGCTACTAGCGGGGGGGAAAGAGACCCAGTACTTC. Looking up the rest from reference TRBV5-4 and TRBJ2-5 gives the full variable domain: ETGVTQSPTHLIKTRGQQVTLRCSSQSGHNTVSWYQQALGQGPQFIFQYYREEENGRGNFPPRFSGLQFPNYSSELNVNALELDDSALYLCASRQLLAGGKETQYFGPGTRLLVL.

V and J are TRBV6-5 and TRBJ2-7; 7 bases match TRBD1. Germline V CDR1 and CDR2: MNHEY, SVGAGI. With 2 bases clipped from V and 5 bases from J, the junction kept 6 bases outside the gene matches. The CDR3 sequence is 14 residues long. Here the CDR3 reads CASSYPGTANEQYF. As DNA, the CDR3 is TGTGCCAGCAGTTACCCCGGGACAGCAAACGAGCAGTACTTC.

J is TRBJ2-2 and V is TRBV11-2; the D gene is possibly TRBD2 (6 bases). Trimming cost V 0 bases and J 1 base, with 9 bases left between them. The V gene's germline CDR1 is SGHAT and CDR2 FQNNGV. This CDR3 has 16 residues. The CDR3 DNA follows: TGTGCCAGCAGCTTAGATCTGGAGGGGAACACCGGGGAGCTGTTTTTT. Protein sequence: CASSLDLEGNTGELFF.

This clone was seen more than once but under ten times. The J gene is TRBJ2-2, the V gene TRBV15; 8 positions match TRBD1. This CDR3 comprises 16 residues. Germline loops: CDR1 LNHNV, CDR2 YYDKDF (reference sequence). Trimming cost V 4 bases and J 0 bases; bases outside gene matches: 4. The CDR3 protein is CATSIDRGSNTGELFF. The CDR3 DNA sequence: TGTGCCACCAGCATCGACAGGGGCTCGAACACCGGGGAGCTGTTTTTT.

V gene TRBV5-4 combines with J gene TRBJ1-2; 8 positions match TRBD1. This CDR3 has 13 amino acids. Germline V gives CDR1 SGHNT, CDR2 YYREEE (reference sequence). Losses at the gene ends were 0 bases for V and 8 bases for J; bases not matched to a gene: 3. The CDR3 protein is CASSLGTGRGYTF. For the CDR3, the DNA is TGTGCCAGCAGCTTGGGGACAGGGAGAGGCTACACCTTC.

CDR3 bases: TGTGCCAGCAGTCCTGCGGGACAGCCCAATCAGCCCCAGCATTTT. Translation gives CASSPAGQPNQPQHF. The chain has TRBV27 and TRBJ1-5; TRBD1 aligns across 7 bases. The CDR3 contains 15 residues. The germline V gene has CDR1 MNHEY and CDR2 SMNVEV (reference sequence). The V segment lost 5 bases and the J segment 3 bases; nucleotides outside the gene matches: 7.

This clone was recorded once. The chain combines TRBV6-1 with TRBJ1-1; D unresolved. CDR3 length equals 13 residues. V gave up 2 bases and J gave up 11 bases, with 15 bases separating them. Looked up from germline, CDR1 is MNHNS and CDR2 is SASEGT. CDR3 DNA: TGTGCCAGCAGTGAACGGGTCGCCCTTGGGGCTTTCTTT. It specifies CASSERVALGAFF.

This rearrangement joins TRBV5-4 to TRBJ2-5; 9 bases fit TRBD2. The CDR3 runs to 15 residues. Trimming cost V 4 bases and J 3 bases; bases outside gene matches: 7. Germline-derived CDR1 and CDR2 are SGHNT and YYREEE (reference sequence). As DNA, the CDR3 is TGTGCCAGCAGCGGGAAGCGGGGGGCCAAAGAGACCCAGTACTTC. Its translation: CASSGKRGAKETQYF.